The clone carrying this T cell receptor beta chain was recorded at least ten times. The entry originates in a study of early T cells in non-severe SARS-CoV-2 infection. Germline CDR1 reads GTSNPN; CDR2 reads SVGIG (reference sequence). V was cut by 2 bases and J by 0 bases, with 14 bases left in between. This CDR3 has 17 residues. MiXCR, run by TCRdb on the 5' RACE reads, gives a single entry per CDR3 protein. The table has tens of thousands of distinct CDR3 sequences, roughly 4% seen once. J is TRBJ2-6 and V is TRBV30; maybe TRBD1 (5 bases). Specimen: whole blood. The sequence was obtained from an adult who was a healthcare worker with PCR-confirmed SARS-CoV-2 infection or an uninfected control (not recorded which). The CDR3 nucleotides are TGTGCCTGGAGTCCGGACATAATAAGCTCTGGGGCCAACGTCCTGACTTTC. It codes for CAWSPDIISSGANVLTF.